The entry that follows covers one T cell receptor beta chain sequence. Its specificity is not known. The ends lost 5 bases at V and 5 bases at J; junction bases unmatched: 14. The germline gives CDR1 SGHNT, CDR2 YENEEA. There are 16 residues in the CDR3. This entry comes from a study of T cells after yellow fever vaccination. Study overall: SMART-Seq v4 Ultra Low Input handled preparation of low-cell-number fractions. Study-wide points: After the booster, approximately 96% of CD4 and around nine tenths of CD8 primary-response clones were re-detected. The appearance of a small share of clonotypes in both CD4 and CD8 compartments was observed.

UMIs were added to TCR cDNA along with a universal primer site when it was made by 5'RACE template switching. TCRdb re-analysed the 5' RACE reads in MiXCR, keeping a single row per CDR3 protein. The sample includes 100,000 to 150,000 distinct CDR3 sequences, approximately 8.4% seen only once; the top ten take 30% to 40%. The sequence was collected from a man aged 18-30 years who received the YFV17D yellow fever vaccine. The rearrangement links TRBV11-3 to TRBJ2-5; 7 bases are a match to TRBD2. The sample here was CD8+ T cells sorted from PBMCs, taken on the day of the yellow fever booster vaccination. For the CDR3, the DNA is TGTGCCAGCAGCCACGACACACAGCGGGGCGACGAGACCCAGTACTTC. This encodes CASSHDTQRGDETQYF.